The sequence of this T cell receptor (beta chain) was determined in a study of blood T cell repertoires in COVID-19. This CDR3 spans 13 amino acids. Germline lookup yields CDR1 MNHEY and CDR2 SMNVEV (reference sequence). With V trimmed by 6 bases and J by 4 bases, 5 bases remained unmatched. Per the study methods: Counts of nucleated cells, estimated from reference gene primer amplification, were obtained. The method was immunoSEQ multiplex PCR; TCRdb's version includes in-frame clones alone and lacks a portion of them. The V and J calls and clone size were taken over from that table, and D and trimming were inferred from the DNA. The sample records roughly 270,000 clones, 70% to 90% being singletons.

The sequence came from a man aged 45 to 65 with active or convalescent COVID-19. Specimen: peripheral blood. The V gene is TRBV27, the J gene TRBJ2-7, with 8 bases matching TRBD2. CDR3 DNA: TGTGCCAGCAGCGGGGGGGCTCGTTACGAGCAGTACTTC. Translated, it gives CASSGGARYEQYF.